This is a list of T cell receptor beta chains from one sample in a study of metastatic and nonmetastatic thyroid tumors. Through MiXCR, TCRdb re-clonotyped the PCR reads. The repertoire consists of some 30,000 clones, with around 7% occurring once and the leading ten covering around 45%. Sequenced material: blood. These receptors were taken from a female donor with papillary thyroid cancer or a benign thyroid nodule (not recorded which). Some clones in this sample may be carry-over from other donors' samples. CDR3s include the opening cysteine and the closing phenylalanine or tryptophan. D genes are given only for firm matches. The size field is filled for only some rows; it gives once, few, many or a size class.

size | D | J | V | CDR3 | DNA
many | TRBD2 | TRBJ2-1 | TRBV24-1 | CATSARGLAGAVEQFF | TGTGCCACCAGTGCCCGGGGACTAGCGGGAGCGGTAGAGCAGTTCTTC
many | TRBD2 | TRBJ2-2 | TRBV27 | CASLRLAGAGGTGELFF | TGTGCCAGTCTGAGGCTAGCGGGAGCCGGCGGGACCGGGGAGCTGTTTTTT
many | NA | TRBJ2-7 | TRBV2 | CASKPDRYEQYF | TGTGCCAGCAAACCTGACAGATACGAGCAGTACTTC
many | NA | TRBJ1-4 | TRBV4-1 | CASRHSRGASNEKLFF | TGCGCCAGCAGACACAGCCGGGGGGCATCTAATGAAAAACTGTTTTTT
many | TRBD1 | TRBJ1-2 | TRBV2 | CASRAPGQAINYGYTF | TGTGCCAGCAGGGCACCGGGACAGGCGATAAACTATGGCTACACCTTC
many | TRBD2 | TRBJ2-1 | TRBV27 | CASSFSGRAVNEQFF | TGTGCCAGCAGTTTTAGCGGGAGGGCCGTTAATGAGCAGTTCTTC
NA | NA | TRBJ1-4 | TRBV30 | CAWSVKVRPTNEKLFF | TGCGCCTGGAGTGTAAAGGTCAGACCAACTAATGAAAAACTGTTTTTT
many | NA | TRBJ2-7 | TRBV6-1 | CASRNPNNYYEQYF | TGTGCCAGCAGAAATCCGAACAACTACTACGAGCAGTACTTC
many | TRBD1 | TRBJ1-2 | TRBV4-2 | CASSQESGQGISYTF | TGTGCCAGCAGCCAAGAATCCGGACAGGGAATTAGCTACACCTTC
many | TRBD2 | TRBJ2-1 | TRBV19 | CATGTSGENEQFF | TGTGCCACCGGGACTAGCGGGGAAAATGAGCAGTTCTTC
many | NA | TRBJ2-2 | TRBV10-2 | CASTTSGTSNTGELFF | TGCGCCAGCACAACATCCGGGACAAGCAACACCGGGGAGCTGTTTTTT
many | TRBD2 | TRBJ2-1 | TRBV7-3 | CASSLASGSPNEQFF | TGTGCCAGCAGCTTAGCGAGCGGGAGTCCCAATGAGCAGTTCTTC
many | TRBD1 | TRBJ2-1 | TRBV7-2 | CASSLMRDRQFF | TGTGCCAGCAGCTTAATGAGGGACAGGCAGTTCTTC
many | NA | TRBJ2-1 | TRBV30 | CAWMGGWVAGEQFF | TGTGCCTGGATGGGGGGTTGGGTGGCCGGGGAGCAGTTCTTC
many | TRBD1 | TRBJ2-7 | TRBV20-1 | CSARGIQGAQSYEQYF | TGCAGTGCTAGAGGGATCCAGGGGGCGCAGTCCTACGAGCAGTACTTC
many | NA | TRBJ2-1 | TRBV5-6 | CASSLLGVNSDEQFF | TGTGCCAGCAGCTTGCTGGGGGTGAATAGCGATGAGCAGTTCTTC
many | NA | TRBJ2-3 | TRBV2 | CASTLALGDTQYF | TGTGCCAGCACCCTAGCGTTAGGAGATACGCAGTATTTT
many | TRBD1 | TRBJ1-1 | TRBV7-3 | CASSLTGGRSTEAFF | TGTGCCAGCAGCTTAACAGGGGGCCGGAGCACTGAAGCTTTCTTT
few | NA | TRBJ2-2 | TRBV10-3 | CAISESELNTGEPFF | TGTGCCATCAGTGAGTCAGAACTGAACACCGGGGAGCCGTTTTTT
many | TRBD1 | TRBJ1-3 | TRBV5-1 | CASSSWDSANTIYF | TGCGCCAGCAGCTCGTGGGACAGCGCAAACACCATATATTTT
many | TRBD2 | TRBJ2-2 | TRBV4-3 | CASSQDPPLSSGGVTGELFF | TGCGCCAGCAGCCAAGATCCCCCGCTATCTAGCGGGGGAGTTACCGGGGAGCTGTTTTTT
NA | TRBD1 | TRBJ2-7 | TRBV11-2 | CASSLNSGTGGWSEQYF | TGTGCCAGCAGCTTAAACTCCGGGACAGGGGGATGGAGCGAGCAGTACTTC
many | NA | TRBJ2-7 | TRBV25-1 | CASSPTGSYEQYF | TGTGCCAGCAGCCCGACAGGAAGTTACGAGCAGTACTTC
many | NA | TRBJ2-1 | TRBV11-3 | CASSQYFSGSYNEQFF | TGTGCCAGCAGCCAGTATTTTTCGGGCTCCTACAATGAGCAGTTCTTC
once | NA | TRBJ2-7 | TRBV30 | CAWAQGGYEQYF | TGTGCCTGGGCCCAGGGAGGATACGAGCAGTACTTC
many | TRBD1 | TRBJ1-1 | TRBV9 | CASSPRTGMMNTEAFF | TGTGCCAGCAGCCCGAGGACAGGGATGATGAACACTGAAGCTTTCTTT
many | NA | TRBJ1-1 | TRBV10-2 | CASALKGSTEAFF | TGCGCCAGCGCTTTGAAGGGGAGCACTGAAGCTTTCTTT
many | NA | TRBJ2-3 | TRBV7-9 | CASSGLADTQYF | TGTGCCAGCAGTGGACTCGCAGATACGCAGTATTTT
many | NA | TRBJ2-7 | TRBV20-1 | CSADPTGSGNEQYF | TGCAGTGCTGACCCGACAGGCTCCGGCAACGAGCAGTACTTC
many | NA | TRBJ1-6 | TRBV6-5 | CASSYSARLSPLHF | TGTGCCAGCAGTTACTCAGCGAGGCTATCACCCCTCCACTTT
many | TRBD1 | TRBJ1-2 | TRBV18 | CASSPVTPGQGYGYTF | TGTGCCAGCTCACCGGTCACACCGGGACAGGGATATGGCTACACCTTC
many | NA | TRBJ2-7 | TRBV5-1 | CASSLYGSSYEQYF | TGCGCCAGCAGCTTGTACGGATCCTCCTACGAGCAGTACTTC
few | TRBD2 | TRBJ2-7 | TRBV20-1 | CSASGGSYEQYF | TGCAGTGCTAGCGGGGGGTCCTACGAGCAGTATTTC
many | TRBD1 | TRBJ2-7 | TRBV19 | CASSSGQGFIEQYF | TGTGCCAGTAGTAGCGGACAGGGGTTCATCGAGCAGTACTTC
many | NA | TRBJ2-7 | TRBV5-1 | CASSIQGIGYEQYF | TGCGCCAGCAGCATACAGGGAATCGGCTACGAGCAGTACTTC
many | NA | TRBJ2-3 | TRBV5-1 | CASSLLGDGTDTQYF | TGCGCCAGCAGCTTGCTAGGGGATGGCACAGATACGCAGTATTTT
many | TRBD2 | TRBJ2-2 | TRBV6-1 | CASTLAGVVTGELFF | TGTGCCAGCACATTAGCGGGAGTGGTTACCGGGGAGCTGTTTTTT
few | NA | TRBJ1-6 | TRBV19 | CASGQSSYNSSPHF | TGTGCCAGCGGACAGAGCTCCTATAATTCATCCCCCCACTTT
many | TRBD2 | TRBJ2-5 | TRBV18 | CASSRGLGWETQYF | TGTGCCAGCTCACGGGGACTAGGCTGGGAGACCCAGTACTTC
many | NA | TRBJ1-5 | TRBV5-1 | CASSLEGRNQPQHF | TGCGCCAGCAGCTTGGAAGGGCGCAATCAGCCCCAGCATTTT
NA | NA | TRBJ1-3 | TRBV6-1 | CASSEETAYSGNTIYF | TGTGCCAGCAGTGAAGAGACAGCATATTCTGGAAACACCATATATTTT
many | NA | TRBJ2-7 | TRBV7-2 | CASSRSVGINYEQYF | TGTGCCAGCAGCCGATCCGTAGGTATCAACTACGAGCAGTACTTC
many | NA | TRBJ2-3 | TRBV7-9 | CASSTAKTDTQYF | TGTGCCAGCAGCACCGCGAAGACAGATACGCAGTATTTT